This T cell receptor (beta chain) was documented in a study of metastatic and nonmetastatic thyroid tumors (dated by TCRdb to the early 2020s). In the study overall: For patients with malignant and with benign thyroid disease, the researchers compared repertoires between peripheral blood samples and tumor or nodule tissue samples. Summary of the overall study and its limitations: TCR beta diversity was reported as significantly higher in malignant tumors than in benign nodules, in both blood and tumor samples.

With regard to this clone: No antigen is known for it. The junction shows a germline mismatch at one end, possibly a read error.

Before undergoing thyroid surgery, none of the patients had been given any kind of treatment. Patient clinical samples collected from about 2011 to 2018 were retrospectively analysed using T-cell receptor beta sequencing. Based on the germline V gene (reference sequence), the CDR1 and CDR2 sequences are MNHEY and SMNVEV. The cysteine opens and the phenylalanine closes a CDR3 of 14 amino acids. The kept DNA is CDR3 alone, 42 bases in frame from the first base. Receptors were amplified or captured by PCR. Sequencing took place on an Illumina HiSeq 4000. High-throughput sequencing was used to profile the CDR3 region of the TCR beta-chain in every patient. In the authors' own workflow: Drawing on CDR3 differences between clinicopathological groups, the researchers built a classifier meant to tell apart patients with distant-metastatic papillary thyroid cancer. The Shannon index was used to measure repertoire diversity, and the Morisita-Horn index was used to measure how similar tumor and blood repertoires were. TCRdb reanalyzed the raw reads on its own, using fastp at Q25 for trimming and MiXCR for clone calling, and kept in-frame beta chains. TCRdb assigned the V and J calls; the authors' analysis was not used. The sample data list 5,500 to 7,500 clones, and less than 35% of these were observed just once. The ten largest clonotypes hold around 20% of the sample.

Sequencing used adjacent normal tissue. This sequence uses TRBV27 and TRBJ2-7; TRBD1 is a possible D gene, resting on 6 matching bases. The TCR was taken from a female donor with papillary thyroid cancer or a benign thyroid nodule (not recorded which). Some clones in this sample may be carry-over from other donors' samples. CDR3 protein: CASNLGTGSYEQYF. In nucleotides, the sequence is TGTGCCAGTAATCTAGGCACAGGGAGCTACGAGCAATACTTC.